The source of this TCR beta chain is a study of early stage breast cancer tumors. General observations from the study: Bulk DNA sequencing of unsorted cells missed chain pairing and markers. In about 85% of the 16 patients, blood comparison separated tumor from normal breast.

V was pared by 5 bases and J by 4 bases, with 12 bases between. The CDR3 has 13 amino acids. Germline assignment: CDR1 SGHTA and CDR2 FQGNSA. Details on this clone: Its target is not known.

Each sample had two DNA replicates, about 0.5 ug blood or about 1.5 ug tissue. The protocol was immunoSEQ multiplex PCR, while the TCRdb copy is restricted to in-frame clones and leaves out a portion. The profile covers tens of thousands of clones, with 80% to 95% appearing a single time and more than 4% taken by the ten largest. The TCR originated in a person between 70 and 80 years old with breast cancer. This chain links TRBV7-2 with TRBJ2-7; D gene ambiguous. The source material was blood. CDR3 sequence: CASSPRNGYEQYF. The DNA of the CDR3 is TGTGCCAGCAGCCCTAGGAACGGGTACGAGCAGTACTTC.